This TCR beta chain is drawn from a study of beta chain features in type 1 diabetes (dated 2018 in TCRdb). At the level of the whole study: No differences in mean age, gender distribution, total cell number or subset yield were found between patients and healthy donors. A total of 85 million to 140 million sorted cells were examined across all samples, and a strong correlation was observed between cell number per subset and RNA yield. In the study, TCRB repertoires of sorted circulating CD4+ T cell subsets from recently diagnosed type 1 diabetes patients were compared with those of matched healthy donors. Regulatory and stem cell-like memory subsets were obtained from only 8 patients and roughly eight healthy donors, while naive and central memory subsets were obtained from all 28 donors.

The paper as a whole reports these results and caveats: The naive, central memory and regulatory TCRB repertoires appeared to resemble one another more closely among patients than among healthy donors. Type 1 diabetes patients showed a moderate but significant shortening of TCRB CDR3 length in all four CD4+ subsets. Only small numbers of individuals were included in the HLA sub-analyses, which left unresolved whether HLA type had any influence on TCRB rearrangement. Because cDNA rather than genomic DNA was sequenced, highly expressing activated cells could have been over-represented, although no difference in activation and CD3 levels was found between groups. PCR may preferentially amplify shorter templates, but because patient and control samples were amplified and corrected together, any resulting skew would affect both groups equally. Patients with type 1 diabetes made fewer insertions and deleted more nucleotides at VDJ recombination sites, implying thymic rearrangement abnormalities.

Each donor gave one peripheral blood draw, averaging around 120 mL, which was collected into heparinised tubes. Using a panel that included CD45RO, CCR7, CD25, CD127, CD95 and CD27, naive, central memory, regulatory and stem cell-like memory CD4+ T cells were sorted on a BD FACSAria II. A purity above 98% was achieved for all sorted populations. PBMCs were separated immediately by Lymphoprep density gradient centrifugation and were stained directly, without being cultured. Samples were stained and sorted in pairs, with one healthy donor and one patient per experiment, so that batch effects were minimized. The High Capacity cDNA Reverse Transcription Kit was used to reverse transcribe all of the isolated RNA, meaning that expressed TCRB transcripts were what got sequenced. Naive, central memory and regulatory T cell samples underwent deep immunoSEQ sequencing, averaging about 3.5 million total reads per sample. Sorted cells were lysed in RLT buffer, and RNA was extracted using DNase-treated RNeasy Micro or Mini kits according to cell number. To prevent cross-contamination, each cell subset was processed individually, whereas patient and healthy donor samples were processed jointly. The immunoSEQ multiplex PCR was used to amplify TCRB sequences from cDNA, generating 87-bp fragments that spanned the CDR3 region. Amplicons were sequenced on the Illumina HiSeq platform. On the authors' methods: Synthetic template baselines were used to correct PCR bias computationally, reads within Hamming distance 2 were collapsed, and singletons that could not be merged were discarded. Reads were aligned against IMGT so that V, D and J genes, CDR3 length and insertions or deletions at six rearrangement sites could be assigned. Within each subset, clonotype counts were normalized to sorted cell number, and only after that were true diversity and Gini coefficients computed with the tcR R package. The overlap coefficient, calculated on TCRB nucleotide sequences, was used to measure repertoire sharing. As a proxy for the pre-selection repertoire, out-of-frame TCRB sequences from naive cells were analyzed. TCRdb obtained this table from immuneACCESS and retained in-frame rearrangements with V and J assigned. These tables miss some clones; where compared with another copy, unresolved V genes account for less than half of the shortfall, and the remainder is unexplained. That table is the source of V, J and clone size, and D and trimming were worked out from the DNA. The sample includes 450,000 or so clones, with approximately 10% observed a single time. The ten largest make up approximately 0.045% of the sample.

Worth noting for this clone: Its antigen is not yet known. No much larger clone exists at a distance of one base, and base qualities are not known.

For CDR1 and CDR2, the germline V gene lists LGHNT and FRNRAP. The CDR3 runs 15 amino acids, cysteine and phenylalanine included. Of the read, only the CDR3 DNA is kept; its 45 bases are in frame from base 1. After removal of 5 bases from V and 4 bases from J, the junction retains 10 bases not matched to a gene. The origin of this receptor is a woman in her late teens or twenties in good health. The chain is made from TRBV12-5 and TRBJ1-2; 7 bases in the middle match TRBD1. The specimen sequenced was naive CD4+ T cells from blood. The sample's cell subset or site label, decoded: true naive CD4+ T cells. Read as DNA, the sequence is TGTGCTAGTGGTCCCGATCCGGGACAGATCTATGGCTACACCTTC. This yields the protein CASGPDPGQIYGYTF.